The clone carrying this T cell receptor beta chain occurred a few times. Its antigen remains unknown. The protocol attached unique molecular identifiers to individual cDNA molecules. TCRdb itself ran the 5' RACE reads through MiXCR, one entry per CDR3 protein. The sample has 70,000 to 85,000 distinct CDR3 sequences, over 10% seen once. The sample is drawn from a study of early T cells in non-severe SARS-CoV-2 infection. About the study: Chains were unpaired, as sequencing was done on bulk RNA from unsorted whole blood. Study-level findings and limits: CD4 and private specificities were missed by VDJdb matching, which favored anti-spike CD8 responses.

The length of the CDR3 is 13 residues. V was pared by 4 bases and J by 7 bases, with 4 bases of the junction left unmatched. This TCR came from an adult who was a healthcare worker with PCR-confirmed SARS-CoV-2 infection or an uninfected control (not recorded which). The V call is TRBV12-3 or TRBV12-4, the J call TRBJ1-2, with TRBD1 matching over 9 bases. The sequenced sample was whole blood. The DNA for the CDR3 is TGTGCCAGCAGTTACAGGGGGCGAAGTGGCTACACCTTC. Translating gives CASSYRGRSGYTF.